The 28 T cell receptor beta chains below were found in one sample sequenced in a study of circulating CD8 cells and anti-PD-1 response in melanoma. TCR libraries were prepared from about 15 ng of total RNA with the QIAseq Immune Repertoire TCR panel. Using its own MiXCR run on the reads, TCRdb lists one record per CDR3 protein. In all, the sample yields a few dozen distinct CDR3 sequences. From live CD3+CD8+TCRalphabeta+ cells, four PD-1 and/or TIGIT subsets were sorted. Sequenced material: CD8+ T cells from PBMCs, taken at baseline or after one month of anti-PD-1 therapy (not recorded which). The receptors come from a human donor with melanoma.

This clonotype was seen only a few times. V usage is TRBV11-2 and J usage is TRBJ2-5, with D unresolved. There are 13 residues in the CDR3. The ends were cut back, 3 bases at V and 5 bases at J, with 10 bases in the middle. CDR1 and CDR2 from the germline V gene are SGHAT and FQNNGV. Here the CDR3 reads CASSFWRTETQYF. The CDR3 coding sequence is TGTGCCAGCAGCTTTTGGCGTACGGAGACCCAGTACTTC.

This clonotype is labeled hyperexpanded (1% or more). The rearrangement uses TRBV28 and TRBJ2-7; 10 nucleotides match TRBD2. Germline-derived CDR1 and CDR2 are MDHEN and SYDVKM. This CDR3 spans 14 amino acids. The J segment lost 2 bases and the V segment lost 2 bases, leaving 0 bases of the junction unmatched. The CDR3 loop is CASSLLAGAYEQYF. The CDR3 DNA reads TGTGCCAGCAGTTTACTAGCGGGAGCCTACGAGCAGTACTTC.

With regard to this clonotype: The CDR3 does not close with the conserved phenylalanine or tryptophan, likely indicating a read error. The chain employs TRBV20-1 and TRBJ2-1; D is uncertain. The CDR3 length is 8 residues. Germline assignment: CDR1 DFQATT and CDR2 SNEGSKA (reference sequence). CDR3 nucleotide sequence: TGCAGCTCCAATGAGCAGTTCGTC. Its protein is CSSNEQFV.

As concerns this clonotype: A read error may be the cause here, since a much bigger clone is one base away. CDR3 DNA sequence: TGTGACAGCGCCCGAACTCATGGTCTGAGCACAGATACGCAGTATTTT. It specifies CDSARTHGLSTDTQYF. The J gene is TRBJ2-3, the V gene TRBV2; D is undetermined. Germline-derived CDR1 and CDR2 are SNHLY and FYNNEI. This CDR3 is built from 16 residues.

By proportion, this clonotype is hyperexpanded. V gene TRBV28 combines with J gene TRBJ2-1; D not resolved. V gave up 7 bases and J gave up 1 base, with 14 bases separating them. The CDR3 totals 15 residues. The V gene's germline CDR1 is MDHEN and CDR2 SYDVKM. The DNA for the CDR3 is TGTGCCAGCAATCAAGCGCTAAGGTCCTACAATGAGCAGTTCTTC. Encoded protein: CASNQALRSYNEQFF.

By its share, this clonotype is large. The chain uses TRBV25-1 and TRBJ1-4; no clear D. The V and J ends lost 4 bases and 16 bases respectively, with 16 bases between them. The length of the CDR3 is 12 residues. Germline V CDR1 and CDR2: MGHDK, SYGVNS. CDR3 sequence reads: CASSAPFGGPFF. In DNA form, the CDR3 reads TGTGCCAGCAGTGCCCCTTTCGGAGGGCCGTTTTTT.

This clonotype is hyperexpanded within its sample. The chain recombines TRBV20-1 with TRBJ2-4, with a weak D call TRBD2 (6 bases). The V and J ends lost 5 bases and 0 bases respectively, with 8 bases between them. CDR3 length: 13 amino acids. In germline, CDR1 is DFQATT, CDR2 SNEGSKA (reference sequence). Here the CDR3 DNA reads TGCAGTGCTGGGGGACTAGCCAAAAACATTCAGTACTTC. Its translation is CSAGGLAKNIQYF.

This clonotype is hyperexpanded (1% or more). This chain links TRBV28 with TRBJ2-2, with 10 positions matching TRBD2. The trim removed 7 bases at V and 1 base at J, leaving 3 bases unmatched. CDR1 is MDHEN, CDR2 SYDVKM, per germline. CDR3 length: 15 amino acids. CDR3 in amino acids: CASKPSGGNTGELFF. The CDR3 DNA reads as TGTGCCAGCAAGCCTAGCGGGGGGAACACCGGGGAGCTGTTTTTT. The variable domain in full, with the rest retrieved from reference TRBV28 and TRBJ2-2, is DVKVTQSSRYLVKRTGEKVFLECVQDMDHENMFWYRQDPGLGLRLIYFSYDVKMKEKGDIPEGYSVSREKKERFSLILESASTNQTSMYLCASKPSGGNTGELFFGEGSRLTVL.

This clonotype was seen only once. The chain is built from TRBV20-1 and TRBJ2-1; 7 nucleotides align to TRBD2. V shed 0 bases, J shed 6 bases, and the junction held 8 bases outside the gene matches. Germline lookup yields CDR1 DFQATT and CDR2 SNEGSKA (reference sequence). The CDR3 has 15 amino acids. CDR3: CSARDPARERNEQFF. As DNA, the CDR3 is TGCAGTGCTAGAGATCCTGCGCGGGAGCGCAATGAGCAGTTCTTC.

This clonotype is categorized as hyperexpanded. This sequence joins TRBV12-5 and TRBJ1-2; 8 positions match TRBD1. Germline trimming cut 4 bases from V and 2 bases from J; bases unmatched to any gene: 6. CDR3 length equals 15 residues. Germline V gene lookup returns CDR1 LGHNT and CDR2 FRNRAP. CDR3 in amino acids: CASGSDRDFNYGYTF. As DNA, the CDR3 is TGTGCTAGTGGTTCGGACAGGGACTTCAACTATGGCTACACCTTC.

This clonotype was recorded a few times. The rearrangement joins TRBV19 to TRBJ2-3, with D unclear. V was pared by 2 bases and J by 0 bases, with 9 bases between. The germline CDR1 and CDR2 sequences are LNHDA and SQIVND (reference sequence). This CDR3 is 15 amino acids long. In DNA, the CDR3 is TGTGCCAGTAGTATATCCCCAGCTAGCACAGATACGCAGTATTTT. Its protein is CASSISPASTDTQYF.

By sample fraction, this clonotype is large. The J gene is TRBJ2-1, the V gene TRBV4-3; D may correspond to TRBD1 or TRBD2 (5 bases each). The germline V and J ends were trimmed by 4 bases and 5 bases, with 15 bases remaining between them. The germline gives CDR1 LGHNA, CDR2 YSLEER. The CDR3 runs to 15 residues. CDR3: CASSLTRDRNNEQFF. The CDR3 coding sequence is TGCGCCAGCAGCCTGACTCGGGACCGAAACAATGAGCAGTTCTTC.

The CDR3: CASSTHEGESSYEQYF. Here the CDR3 DNA reads TGTGCCAGTAGTACCCACGAAGGGGAGAGCTCCTACGAGCAGTACTTC. The J gene is TRBJ2-7, the V gene TRBV19, with D tentatively TRBD1 or TRBD2 (5 bases each). CDR3 length: 16 amino acids. The V gene lost 4 bases and the J gene lost 0 bases, with 16 bases spanning the gap. In germline, CDR1 is LNHDA, CDR2 SQIVND (reference sequence). The full variable domain, with the rest looked up from reference TRBV19 and TRBJ2-7, is DGGITQSPKYLFRKEGQNVTLSCEQNLNHDAMYWYRQDPGQGLRLIYYSQIVNDFQKGDIAEGYSVSREKKESFPLTVTSAQKNPTAFYLCASSTHEGESSYEQYFGPGTRLTVT.

This clonotype was detected only a few times. The chain has TRBV29-1 and TRBJ2-3; D is undetermined. CDR1 and CDR2 from the germline V gene are SQVTM and ANQGSEA. The CDR3 covers 11 residues. Trimming removed 4 bases from V and 3 bases from J, with 5 bases in between. The CDR3 spells CSVAITDTQYF. The CDR3 coding sequence is TGCAGCGTTGCTATAACAGATACGCAGTATTTT.

The genes are TRBV28 and TRBJ2-5; 8 bases map to TRBD2. Germline CDR1 is MDHEN and CDR2 is SYDVKM. This CDR3 is built from 16 residues. The V gene end was trimmed by 6 bases and the J gene end by 0 bases; junction bases not matched to a gene: 9. CDR3 DNA sequence: TGTGCCAGCAGCCCCCCCTCCGGGAGGGACCAAGAGACCCAGTACTTC. This translates into CASSPPSGRDQETQYF.

The CDR3 reads CASSFRGTGELFF. The DNA of the CDR3 is TGTGCCAGCAGTTTCCGGGGGACCGGGGAGCTGTTTTTT. The chain employs TRBV28 and TRBJ2-2; D possibly corresponds to TRBD2 (6 bases). Trimming left V 3 bases short and J 5 bases short, with 7 bases between. Germline V gene sequence: CDR1 MDHEN, CDR2 SYDVKM. The CDR3 consists of 13 residues.

The rearrangement uses TRBV29-1 and TRBJ2-7, with 11 positions matching TRBD1. The V and J ends lost 0 bases and 7 bases, in that order; junction bases with no gene match: 8. The germline CDR1 and CDR2 sequences are SQVTM and ANQGSEA. The CDR3 length is 15 residues. Written as DNA, the CDR3 is TGCAGCGTTGAAGATAAAGGACAGGGGGCGTGGGAGCAGTACTTC. Translation: CSVEDKGQGAWEQYF.

This clonotype counts as large. V gene TRBV27 combines with J gene TRBJ2-1; the D gene is possibly TRBD1 (5 bases). The CDR3 is 13 residues long. The germline V gene has CDR1 MNHEY and CDR2 SMNVEV (reference sequence). The V end lost 6 bases, the J end lost 7 bases, and 13 bases lay between the germline ends. CDR3: CASSLPPGNEQFF. DNA for the CDR3: TGTGCCAGCAGCCTCCCCCCAGGGAATGAGCAGTTCTTC.

This clonotype was seen a few times. The chain uses TRBV29-1 and TRBJ2-5; tentatively, D is TRBD1 or TRBD2 (6 bases each). Trimming cost V 7 bases and J 5 bases, with 14 bases left between them. CDR3 length: 12 residues. Germline CDR1 is SQVTM and CDR2 is ANQGSEA. In DNA, the CDR3 is TGCAGCGCGAGGGGGGTACAGGAGACCCAGTACTTC. Its protein product is CSARGVQETQYF.

Note on this clonotype: Being one base from a much bigger clone, this may be a read error. The V call is TRBV27, the J call TRBJ2-1; D is possibly TRBD1 (5 bases). V dropped 10 bases and J dropped 7 bases, with 17 bases sitting between them. The CDR3 is 13 residues long. Per the germline V gene, CDR1 is MNHEY and CDR2 is SMNVEV (reference sequence). The CDR3: CANSLPPGNEQFF. Here the CDR3 DNA reads TGTGCCAACAGCCTCCCCCCAGGGAATGAGCAGTTCTTC.

Sample share makes this clonotype hyperexpanded (1% or more). This rearrangement joins TRBV18 to TRBJ1-1, with no clear D. The germline V and J ends were trimmed by 0 bases and 2 bases, with 13 bases remaining between them. Germline values: CDR1 KGHSH, CDR2 LQKENI. This CDR3 has 16 residues. The CDR3 DNA reads TGTGCCAGCTCACCACCCTTCGGACGCGGAAACACTGAAGCTTTCTTT. This encodes CASSPPFGRGNTEAFF.

The rearrangement uses TRBV7-2 and TRBJ2-7; weak D call: TRBD2 (6 bases). V lost 4 bases and J 7 bases, leaving 11 bases between the germline ends. The CDR3 is 12 amino acids. Per the germline V gene, CDR1 is SGHTA and CDR2 is FQGNSA. The CDR3 here is CASSSQTREQYF. The DNA of the CDR3 is TGTGCCAGCAGCTCCCAGACTAGAGAGCAGTACTTC.

The chain combines TRBV2 with TRBJ1-1; the D is unclear. V was shortened by 1 base and J by 13 bases, with 10 bases between the two germline ends. CDR3 size: 11 residues. CDR1 and CDR2 from the germline V gene are SNHLY and FYNNEI. The CDR3 region is CASSEGPSDFF. In DNA form, the CDR3 reads TGTGCCAGCAGTGAAGGGCCCTCAGATTTCTTT.

A few counts support this clonotype. The chain carries TRBV28 and TRBJ2-3; the D gene could be TRBD1 or TRBD2 (5 bases each). The germline V gene has CDR1 MDHEN and CDR2 SYDVKM. The V end was cut by 7 bases, the J end by 0 bases, with 20 bases between. The CDR3 is 17 amino acids. In DNA form, the CDR3 reads TGTGCCAGCACCCAGCCGCCATGGGGGTCTAGCACAGATACGCAGTATTTT. Translating gives CASTQPPWGSSTDTQYF.

The genes are TRBV28 and TRBJ1-3, with D possibly TRBD1 on 5 matching bases. The CDR3 is 12 residues long. From germline, CDR1 is MDHEN and CDR2 SYDVKM. V was clipped by 6 bases and J by 9 bases, with 12 bases between them. In DNA form, the CDR3 reads TGTGCCAGCAGGACCGGGGGAGGCACCATATATTTT. Its protein product is CASRTGGGTIYF.

By frequency in the sample, this clonotype is large (0.1 to 1%). The V gene is TRBV2, the J gene TRBJ2-3; no clear D gene. The CDR3 totals 16 residues. CDR1 and CDR2 (germline): SNHLY, FYNNEI. The V end lost 8 bases, the J end lost 0 bases, and 18 bases lay between the germline ends. CDR3 nucleotide sequence: TGTGCCAGCGCCCGAACTCATGGTCTGAGCACAGATACGCAGTATTTT. It codes for CASARTHGLSTDTQYF.

This clonotype rates as large. The chain combines TRBV5-4 with TRBJ2-2; no firm D call. The length of the CDR3 is 13 residues. Trimming cost V 2 bases and J 6 bases, with 8 bases left between them. Germline V gene lookup returns CDR1 SGHNT and CDR2 YYREEE (reference sequence). In DNA form, the CDR3 reads TGTGCCAGCAGCTTTAGTGATCCCGGGGAGCTGTTTTTT. As protein: CASSFSDPGELFF.

The rearrangement joins TRBV7-3 to TRBJ2-3, with 7 nucleotides matching TRBD1. This CDR3 is 15 amino acids long. CDR1 SGHTA and CDR2 FQGTGA come from the germline V gene. V shed 4 bases, J shed 2 bases, and the junction held 6 bases outside the gene matches. This CDR3 reads CASSSGTANTDTQYF. The CDR3 bases are TGTGCCAGCAGCTCCGGGACAGCAAACACAGATACGCAGTATTTT.